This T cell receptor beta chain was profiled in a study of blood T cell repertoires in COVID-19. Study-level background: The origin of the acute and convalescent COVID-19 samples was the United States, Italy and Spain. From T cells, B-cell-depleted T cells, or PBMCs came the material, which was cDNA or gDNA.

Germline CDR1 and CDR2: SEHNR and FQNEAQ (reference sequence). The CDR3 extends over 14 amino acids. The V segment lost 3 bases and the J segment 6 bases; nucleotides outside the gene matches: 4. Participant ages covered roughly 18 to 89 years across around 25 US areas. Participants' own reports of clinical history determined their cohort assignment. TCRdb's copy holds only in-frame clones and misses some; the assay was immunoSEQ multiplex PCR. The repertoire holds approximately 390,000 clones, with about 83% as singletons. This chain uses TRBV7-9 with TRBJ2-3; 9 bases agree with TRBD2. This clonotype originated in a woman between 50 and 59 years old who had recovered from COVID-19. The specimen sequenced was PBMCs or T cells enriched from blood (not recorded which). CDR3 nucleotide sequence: TGTGCCAGCAGCTTGCGGGGGGGCTGGGATACGCAGTATTTT. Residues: CASSLRGGWDTQYF.